This TCR beta chain derives from a study of shared clonotypes between healthy human individuals. About the research overall: The study enrolled two women and a few men aged 18 to 49.

Profiled with immunoSEQ multiplex PCR; TCRdb holds only in-frame clones, not every one. The table has around 2.1 million clones, under 95% seen once; the top ten hold under 2%. Study outcomes and limitations: Naive CD4 clonotypes were shared across a handful of donors at roughly 5%.

Of note for this clone: Its antigen is currently unknown.

Trimming cost V 7 bases and J 7 bases; bases outside gene matches: 7. This CDR3 region has 12 residues. Germline CDR1 is SQVTM and CDR2 is ANQGSEA. Cells designated naive CD8 were CD45RO-negative and were positively selected for CCR7, with terminally differentiated effector memory CD45RA+ cells excluded. The TCR originated in a man aged 18 to 35 in good health. Some clones in this sample may be carry-over from other donors' samples. The chain recombines TRBV29-1 with TRBJ2-3; 8 bases align to TRBD2. Sequencing input: naive CD8+ T cells from PBMCs. The CDR3 coding sequence is TGCAGCGCCACGGGGGGGTCAAATACGCAGTATTTT. Protein: CSATGGSNTQYF.